The entry that follows covers one T cell receptor (beta chain) sequence. CDR1 is SGHVS and CDR2 is FQNEAQ in the germline V gene. The length of the CDR3 is 12 residues. V shed 0 bases and J shed 13 bases, with 9 bases lying between them. Sorting separated CD4+ and CD8+ T cells out of PBMCs. This sample is drawn from a study of CD8+ T cells in alopecia areata. Following extraction, RNA underwent reverse transcription to cDNA, which served as the sequencing template. Here immunoSEQ multiplex PCR was the method, and the copy in TCRdb shows in-frame clones only, minus some. The sample includes approximately 140,000 clones, more than 75% of them seen just once.

J is TRBJ2-2 and V is TRBV7-8; D is uncertain. The sequences come from CD8+ T cells sorted from blood, collected at week 0. The TCR sequence derives from a human donor with alopecia areata. CDR3 bases: TGTGCCAGCAGCTTAGCCATTTCGAGGCTGTTTTTT. This sequence encodes CASSLAISRLFF.